The next 15 T cell receptor beta chains were all read from a single sample in a study of cytomegalovirus exposure and HLA in healthy donors. PCR was performed using 60 Vbeta and 13 Jbeta primers. Generated by immunoSEQ multiplex PCR, the TCRdb table keeps only in-frame clones and is missing some. This table holds fewer than 150,000 clones, roughly four fifths found once. Sequencing input: PBMCs. The receptors originated from a woman aged 18-35 years in good health and CMV-seronegative.

The rearrangement links TRBV27 to TRBJ2-6, with D perhaps matching TRBD2 (6 bases). The CDR3 runs to 17 residues. CDR1 is MNHEY and CDR2 is SMNVEV in the germline V gene (reference sequence). V gave up 0 bases and J gave up 0 bases, with 9 bases separating them. The CDR3: CASSLSGLLSGANVLTF. DNA of the CDR3: TGTGCCAGCAGTTTATCGGGACTTCTCTCTGGGGCCAACGTCCTGACTTTC. The full variable domain, with the rest looked up from reference TRBV27 and TRBJ2-6, is EAQVTQNPRYLITVTGKKLTVTCSQNMNHEYMSWYRQDPGLGLRQIYYSMNVEVTDKGDVPEGYKVSRKEKRNFPLILESPSPNQTSLYFCASSLSGLLSGANVLTFGAGSRLTVL.

This chain connects TRBV11-3 to TRBJ2-3; TRBD1 agrees at 7 bases. The ends lost 3 bases at V and 2 bases at J; junction bases unmatched: 5. The CDR3 is made up of 15 amino acids. CDR1 is SGHNT, CDR2 YENEEA, per germline. The DNA for the CDR3 is TGTGCCAGCAGCTTGACTGGACAGGTCACAGATACGCAGTATTTT. This sequence encodes CASSLTGQVTDTQYF.

This chain connects TRBV19 to TRBJ1-5; maybe TRBD1 (6 bases). Per germline, CDR1 LNHDA and CDR2 SQIVND (reference sequence). V gave up 4 bases and J gave up 0 bases, with 7 bases separating them. The CDR3 runs 14 residues. CDR3 nucleotides: TGTGCCAGTAGTAGACAGGATAGCAATCAGCCCCAGCATTTT. Residues: CASSRQDSNQPQHF.

This clone has a handful of counts. The rearrangement uses TRBV11-2 and TRBJ1-1; 8 bases match TRBD1. CDR1 SGHAT and CDR2 FQNNGV come from the germline V gene. The J segment lost 0 bases and the V segment lost 3 bases, leaving 3 bases of the junction unmatched. The length of the CDR3 is 15 residues. The CDR3 bases are TGTGCCAGCAGCTTCCTGACAGGGGTGAACACTGAAGCTTTCTTT. It is translated as CASSFLTGVNTEAFF.

The chain joins TRBV2 to TRBJ2-1; 11 nucleotides agree with TRBD2. Germline V gives CDR1 SNHLY, CDR2 FYNNEI. The CDR3 sequence is 17 residues long. The junction had 5 bases not matched to a gene; V was cut back by 4 bases and J by 0 bases. CDR3 DNA: TGTGCCAGCAGTGGACTAGCGGGGTTCGGCTCCTACAATGAGCAGTTCTTC. This translates into CASSGLAGFGSYNEQFF.

The V and J genes are TRBV5-1 and TRBJ1-2; no clear D gene. The CDR3 spans 15 residues. The germline V gene has CDR1 SGHRS and CDR2 YFSETQ. V lost 0 bases and J 12 bases, leaving 21 bases between the germline ends. CDR3 in DNA: TGCGCCAGCAGCTTGGCCGGGCGTGCCTCGGGGAGTGACACCTTC. Translating it yields CASSLAGRASGSDTF.

This clone has just one count. The genes are TRBV7-2 and TRBJ2-7; TRBD2 might be the D (5 bases). The CDR3 totals 14 residues. CDR1 is SGHTA, CDR2 FQGNSA, per germline. Trimming removed 1 base at V and 1 base at J, with 8 bases between. CDR3 protein: CASSLGGPSYEQYF. In DNA, the CDR3 is TGTGCCAGCAGCTTAGGAGGGCCTTCCTACGAGCAGTACTTC.

The CDR3 DNA is TGTGCCAGCAGCCCCCAGGGGGGTGTTAATGAAAAACTGTTTTTT. It is translated as CASSPQGGVNEKLFF. The chain joins TRBV9 to TRBJ1-4, with 7 bases that match TRBD1. V shed 4 bases, J shed 4 bases, and the junction held 7 bases outside the gene matches. Looked up from germline, CDR1 is SGDLS and CDR2 is YYNGEE. The CDR3 extends over 15 amino acids.

This sequence joins TRBV4-2 and TRBJ2-2; 8 positions agree with TRBD1. V was clipped by 4 bases and J by 1 base; unmatched bases: 5. Germline V gene data show CDR1 as LGHNA and CDR2 as YNFKEQ. This CDR3 comprises 16 residues. DNA for the CDR3: TGTGCCAGCAGCCGACGGGGGACAGGGAACACCGGGGAGCTGTTTTTT. Translated: CASSRRGTGNTGELFF.

The rearrangement uses TRBV10-2 and TRBJ2-3, with TRBD2 identical over 8 bases. V lost 6 bases and J lost 2; bases outside the gene matches: 7. The length of the CDR3 is 15 residues. Looked up from germline, CDR1 is WSHSY and CDR2 is SAAADI. The CDR3 protein is CASRSRGADTDTQYF. Here the CDR3 DNA reads TGCGCCAGCAGGTCGCGGGGGGCGGACACAGATACGCAGTATTTT.

This clone was detected a few times. The chain couples TRBV27 to TRBJ1-4; D call uncertain. There are 14 residues in the CDR3. The V and J ends lost 5 bases and 0 bases respectively, with 7 bases between them. Germline V gene data show CDR1 as MNHEY and CDR2 as SMNVEV (reference sequence). CDR3 sequence: CASSIVATNEKLFF. DNA of the CDR3: TGTGCCAGCAGTATAGTGGCAACTAATGAAAAACTGTTTTTT. The full variable domain, with the rest looked up from reference TRBV27 and TRBJ1-4, is EAQVTQNPRYLITVTGKKLTVTCSQNMNHEYMSWYRQDPGLGLRQIYYSMNVEVTDKGDVPEGYKVSRKEKRNFPLILESPSPNQTSLYFCASSIVATNEKLFFGSGTQLSVL.

The V call is TRBV7-2, the J call TRBJ2-1; 14 bases are shared with TRBD2. The CDR3 sequence is 18 residues long. With V trimmed by 5 bases and J by 3 bases, 9 bases remained unmatched. From germline, CDR1 is SGHTA and CDR2 FQGNSA. CDR3 coding DNA: TGTGCCAGCAGCCCCACTAGACTAGCGGGGGGGCTCTACAATGAGCAGTTCTTC. It encodes CASSPTRLAGGLYNEQFF.

The chain carries TRBV15 and TRBJ2-1; 12 bases are shared with TRBD1. The J segment lost 6 bases and the V segment lost 7 bases, leaving 4 bases of the junction unmatched. The CDR3 runs 14 residues. The germline CDR1 and CDR2 sequences are LNHNV and YYDKDF (reference sequence). The DNA of the CDR3 is TGTGCCACCACCATGGGACAGGGGGCCAATGAGCAGTTCTTC. Translating gives CATTMGQGANEQFF.

Concerning this clone itself: The same CDR3 arises from other DNA sequences in this sample as well. The chain links TRBV5-6 to TRBJ2-3; 10 bases agree with TRBD2. The germline CDR1 and CDR2 sequences are SGHDT and YYEEEE. The CDR3 has 16 amino acids. V shed 1 base, J shed 4 bases, and the junction held 6 bases outside the gene matches. CDR3 nucleotide sequence: TGTGCCAGCAGCTTGTCTCTAGCGGGAGTCGCAGATACGCAGTATTTT. It is translated as CASSLSLAGVADTQYF.

V and J are TRBV18 and TRBJ1-2; 7 nucleotides line up with TRBD1. The CDR3 covers 15 residues. J lost 8 bases, V lost 6 bases, and 15 bases had no gene match. The germline CDR1 and CDR2 sequences are KGHSH and LQKENI. CDR3 sequence (DNA): TGTGCCAGCTCCCTCGAACGACAGGGTTGGGGCGGCTACACCTTC. Its protein product is CASSLERQGWGGYTF.